This T cell receptor (beta chain) was observed in a study of blood T cell repertoires in COVID-19. Overall study: Acute and convalescent COVID-19 specimens originated in the United States, Italy and Spain. Sources were T cells, B-cell-depleted T cells, or PBMCs; the material itself was cDNA or gDNA.

V lost 6 bases, J lost 6 bases, and 12 bases stayed unmatched. The CDR3 loop spans 14 amino acids. Germline-derived CDR1 and CDR2 are SGHDT and YYEEEE. As originally analysed: Estimation of nucleated cell counts was performed using reference gene primer amplification. Sequencing used immunoSEQ multiplex PCR; TCRdb keeps in-frame clones, though not all of them. V and J calls plus clone size are reproduced from that table; the DNA served to infer D and trimming. The sample consists of some 41,000 clones, about four fifths of them appearing once. The sample was peripheral blood. The clonotype comes from a man aged 35 to 55 with active or convalescent COVID-19. The chain recombines TRBV5-6 with TRBJ2-7; 7 nucleotides agree with TRBD1. CDR3 amino acids: CASIYRGRLGEQYF. For the CDR3, the DNA is TGTGCCAGCATCTACAGGGGAAGGTTGGGCGAGCAGTACTTC.